A selection of T cell receptor beta chains follows, all from one sample in a study of blood T cell repertoires in COVID-19. Only in-frame clones appear in the TCRdb table, and some are missing; sequencing was by immunoSEQ multiplex PCR. The profile shows under 250,000 clones, roughly 84% of them singletons. Source material: peripheral blood. Source of these receptors: a woman aged 60-70 years with acute or convalescent COVID-19. CDR3s include the opening cysteine and the closing phenylalanine or tryptophan. The order of the fields is J gene, D gene, clone size, V gene, CDR3 protein, CDR3 DNA. D genes are given only for firm matches. For some rows the clone size is stated as once, few or many, or as a class when expanded; others skip it.

J: TRBJ2-3; D: TRBD2; size: NA; V: TRBV9; CDR3: CASSTGLAGTDTQYF; DNA: TGTGCCAGCAGCACCGGACTAGCGGGGACAGATACGCAGTATTTT
J: TRBJ1-2; D: NA; size: few; V: TRBV7-2; CDR3: CASSKGPEGGYTF; DNA: TGTGCCAGCAGCAAAGGACCCGAGGGAGGCTACACCTTC
J: TRBJ2-7; D: NA; size: NA; V: TRBV6-5; CDR3: CASRSFPPPGYEQYF; DNA: TGTGCCAGCAGATCCTTCCCGCCCCCGGGCTACGAGCAGTACTTC
J: TRBJ1-5; D: NA; size: NA; V: TRBV12-3/TRBV12-4; CDR3: CASMRGNQPQHF; DNA: TGTGCCAGCATGAGGGGCAATCAGCCCCAGCATTTT
J: TRBJ2-7; D: TRBD1; size: NA; V: TRBV2; CDR3: CASKGQSYEQYF; DNA: TGTGCCAGCAAGGGACAGTCCTACGAGCAGTACTTC
J: TRBJ2-4; D: TRBD1; size: NA; V: TRBV23-1; CDR3: CASSLQGQKTIQYF; DNA: TGCGCCAGCAGTCTCCAGGGACAGAAAACCATTCAGTACTTC
J: TRBJ2-5; D: NA; size: NA; V: TRBV11-1; CDR3: CASSFSGRETQYF; DNA: TGTGCCAGCAGCTTTAGCGGTCGAGAGACCCAGTACTTC
J: TRBJ2-7; D: NA; size: NA; V: TRBV7-8; CDR3: CASSLAEAGAPRYEQYF; DNA: TGTGCCAGCAGCTTAGCGGAGGCGGGGGCCCCCCGCTACGAGCAGTACTTC
J: TRBJ1-6; D: TRBD1; size: NA; V: TRBV3-1/TRBV3-2; CDR3: CASSQGTGGESPLHF; DNA: TGTGCCAGCAGCCAAGGGACAGGGGGCGAATCACCCCTCCACTTT
J: TRBJ2-1; D: TRBD2; size: NA; V: TRBV5-6; CDR3: CASSLFRRGGYEQFF; DNA: TGTGCCAGCAGCTTATTCCGGCGGGGGGGTTATGAGCAGTTCTTC
J: TRBJ2-7; D: NA; size: NA; V: TRBV11-1; CDR3: CASSEGTQPHEQYF; DNA: TGTGCCAGCAGTGAGGGGACACAACCCCACGAGCAGTACTTC
J: TRBJ2-1; D: TRBD2; size: NA; V: TRBV5-1; CDR3: CASAPTSGPFNEQFF; DNA: TGCGCCAGCGCCCCTACTAGCGGCCCTTTCAATGAGCAGTTCTTC
J: TRBJ2-7; D: NA; size: once; V: TRBV11-1; CDR3: CASRGSGGEQYF; DNA: TGTGCCAGCAGAGGTTCCGGGGGCGAGCAGTACTTC
J: TRBJ1-4; D: TRBD1; size: NA; V: TRBV18; CDR3: CASSPAGQAHSEKLFF; DNA: TGTGCCAGCTCACCTGCGGGACAGGCCCATAGTGAAAAACTGTTTTTT
J: TRBJ1-2; D: NA; size: NA; V: TRBV2; CDR3: CASSGGLYGYTF; DNA: TGTGCCAGCAGTGGGGGGCTCTATGGCTACACCTTC
J: TRBJ1-1; D: NA; size: NA; V: TRBV19; CDR3: CASSMQGNTEAFF; DNA: TGTGCCAGTAGTATGCAGGGAAACACTGAAGCTTTCTTT
J: TRBJ1-1; D: TRBD1; size: few; V: TRBV5-4; CDR3: CASSRFTGTAEAFF; DNA: TGTGCCAGCAGCCGGTTTACCGGGACAGCTGAAGCTTTCTTT
J: TRBJ2-5; D: NA; size: NA; V: TRBV6-6; CDR3: CASRTGAYQETQYF; DNA: TGTGCCAGCAGGACCGGAGCGTACCAAGAGACCCAGTACTTC
J: TRBJ1-5; D: TRBD1; size: NA; V: TRBV30; CDR3: CAWSITGEAGQPQHF; DNA: TGTGCCTGGAGTATAACAGGGGAGGCAGGCCAGCCCCAGCATTTT
J: TRBJ1-2; D: TRBD1; size: NA; V: TRBV4-1; CDR3: CASSLRQGANYGYTF; DNA: TGCGCCAGCAGCCTGCGACAGGGTGCTAACTATGGCTACACCTTC
J: TRBJ1-4; D: TRBD1; size: NA; V: TRBV6-6; CDR3: CASSYSIGTGFEKLFF; DNA: TGTGCCAGCAGTTACTCGATAGGGACAGGGTTTGAAAAACTGTTTTTT
J: TRBJ1-1; D: NA; size: few; V: TRBV6-5; CDR3: CASSQGTQMNTEAFF; DNA: TGTGCCAGCAGTCAGGGTACCCAAATGAACACTGAAGCTTTCTTT
J: TRBJ2-1; D: TRBD2; size: NA; V: TRBV11-2; CDR3: CASSLRTAGGPNEQFF; DNA: TGTGCCAGCAGCTTAAGGACGGCGGGGGGGCCTAATGAGCAGTTCTTC
J: TRBJ2-7; D: TRBD1; size: NA; V: TRBV11-2; CDR3: CASSLYRGYEQYF; DNA: TGTGCCAGCAGCTTATACAGGGGGTACGAGCAGTACTTC
J: TRBJ1-6; D: TRBD1; size: NA; V: TRBV5-4; CDR3: CASSLTGGYNSPLHF; DNA: TGTGCCAGCAGCTTAACAGGGGGGTATAATTCACCCCTCCACTTT
J: TRBJ2-7; D: TRBD1; size: few; V: TRBV5-1; CDR3: CASSSRQGSYEQYF; DNA: TGCGCCAGCAGCTCAAGACAGGGCTCCTACGAGCAGTACTTC
J: TRBJ1-1; D: TRBD1; size: NA; V: TRBV19; CDR3: CASSVFQGETEAFF; DNA: TGTGCCAGTAGTGTCTTCCAGGGGGAAACTGAAGCTTTCTTT
J: TRBJ1-1; D: NA; size: NA; V: TRBV5-1; CDR3: CASSPLPDTEAFF; DNA: TGCGCCAGCAGCCCCCTCCCGGACACTGAAGCTTTCTTT
J: TRBJ2-7; D: NA; size: NA; V: TRBV7-2; CDR3: CASSLDRARGEQYF; DNA: TGTGCCAGCAGCTTAGATAGGGCGAGGGGGGAGCAGTACTTC
J: TRBJ1-1; D: NA; size: NA; V: TRBV11-1; CDR3: CASRLVLSTEAFF; DNA: TGTGCCAGCCGTCTTGTTTTGTCCACTGAAGCTTTCTTT
J: TRBJ1-3; D: TRBD1; size: NA; V: TRBV12-3/TRBV12-4; CDR3: CASSRRQGTSIYF; DNA: TGTGCCAGCAGTCGCCGACAGGGAACTTCCATATATTTT
J: TRBJ1-1; D: NA; size: few; V: TRBV6-6; CDR3: CASIRGGRGTPMTEAFF; DNA: TGTGCCAGCATTCGTGGGGGGAGGGGAACACCGATGACTGAAGCTTTCTTT
J: TRBJ1-4; D: TRBD1; size: NA; V: TRBV5-1; CDR3: CASSRTGTGGPTNEKLFF; DNA: TGCGCCAGCAGCAGAACCGGGACAGGGGGCCCAACTAATGAAAAACTGTTTTTT
J: TRBJ1-6; D: NA; size: NA; V: TRBV19; CDR3: CASSIGRGNSPLHF; DNA: TGTGCCAGTAGTATAGGCAGAGGTAATTCACCCCTCCACTTT
J: TRBJ1-6; D: NA; size: few; V: TRBV10-3; CDR3: CATRAEGSSYNSPLHF; DNA: TGTGCCACCAGGGCGGAGGGGAGCTCCTATAATTCACCCCTCCACTTT
J: TRBJ2-5; D: TRBD1; size: NA; V: TRBV9; CDR3: CASSVMYRGLETQYF; DNA: TGTGCCAGCAGCGTGATGTACAGGGGGCTAGAGACCCAGTACTTC
J: TRBJ2-2; D: NA; size: NA; V: TRBV6-6; CDR3: CASSYSRGTGELFF; DNA: TGTGCCAGCAGTTACTCCAGGGGAACCGGGGAGCTGTTTTTT
J: TRBJ1-6; D: NA; size: few; V: TRBV18; CDR3: CASSQGVNSPLHF; DNA: TGTGCCAGCTCACAGGGGGTTAATTCACCCCTCCACTTT
J: TRBJ2-1; D: TRBD1; size: NA; V: TRBV5-4; CDR3: CASRTTGGAYNEQFF; DNA: TGTGCCAGCAGAACTACAGGGGGCGCCTACAATGAGCAGTTCTTC
J: TRBJ1-6; D: NA; size: few; V: TRBV4-3; CDR3: CASSQARGSSPLHF; DNA: TGCGCCAGCAGCCAAGCCCGGGGGAGTTCACCCCTCCACTTT
J: TRBJ2-3; D: TRBD1; size: few; V: TRBV28; CDR3: CASRSPGQVTDTQYF; DNA: TGTGCCAGCAGGAGCCCGGGACAGGTCACAGATACGCAGTATTTT
J: TRBJ2-7; D: NA; size: NA; V: TRBV20-1; CDR3: CSASNADSYEQYF; DNA: TGCAGTGCTAGTAATGCGGATTCTTACGAGCAGTACTTC
J: TRBJ2-2; D: NA; size: few; V: TRBV29-1; CDR3: CSVLFSGNPGELFF; DNA: TGCAGCGTTCTGTTTAGCGGAAATCCTGGGGAGCTGTTTTTT
J: TRBJ2-2; D: NA; size: NA; V: TRBV9; CDR3: CASSVGLDLGELFF; DNA: TGTGCCAGCAGCGTAGGACTAGATCTCGGGGAGCTGTTTTTT
J: TRBJ1-1; D: TRBD1; size: NA; V: TRBV6-2/TRBV6-3; CDR3: CASSKTGTGGEAFF; DNA: TGTGCCAGCAGTAAAACCGGGACAGGGGGAGAAGCTTTCTTT
J: TRBJ1-6; D: TRBD1; size: NA; V: TRBV5-4; CDR3: CASRQQGAPRNSPLHF; DNA: TGTGCCAGCAGGCAGCAGGGGGCGCCAAGAAATTCACCCCTCCACTTT
J: TRBJ2-3; D: NA; size: NA; V: TRBV6-2/TRBV6-3; CDR3: CASSSAPGGGTDTQYF; DNA: TGTGCCAGCAGTTCCGCACCGGGGGGCGGAACAGATACGCAGTATTTT
J: TRBJ2-5; D: NA; size: NA; V: TRBV7-9; CDR3: CAVPRDTQETQYF; DNA: TGTGCCGTGCCACGGGACACCCAAGAGACCCAGTACTTC
J: TRBJ1-1; D: NA; size: NA; V: TRBV4-1; CDR3: CASSPYGGPNTEAFF; DNA: TGCGCCAGCAGCCCGTACGGGGGGCCGAACACTGAAGCTTTCTTT
J: TRBJ1-6; D: TRBD1; size: once; V: TRBV30; CDR3: CAWRQTGGEASNLPLINSPLHF; DNA: TGTGCCTGGAGACAGACAGGGGGCGAGGCTAGTAACCTCCCCTTGATTAATTCACCCCTCCACTTT
J: TRBJ1-5; D: NA; size: NA; V: TRBV19; CDR3: CASSMARVNQPQHF; DNA: TGTGCCAGTAGTATGGCCAGGGTAAATCAGCCCCAGCATTTT
J: TRBJ2-7; D: NA; size: NA; V: TRBV4-2; CDR3: CASSQFTGINYEQYF; DNA: TGTGCCAGCAGCCAATTTACCGGGATTAACTACGAGCAGTACTTC
J: TRBJ2-1; D: NA; size: NA; V: TRBV18; CDR3: CASSPRDRYNEQFF; DNA: TGTGCCAGCTCACCACGAGACAGATACAATGAGCAGTTCTTC
J: TRBJ1-6; D: NA; size: NA; V: TRBV9; CDR3: CASSEGHSNSPLHF; DNA: TGTGCCAGCAGCGAAGGACACTCGAATTCACCCCTCCACTTT
J: TRBJ2-2; D: TRBD2; size: NA; V: TRBV7-3; CDR3: CASSSPSGGAGGELFF; DNA: TGTGCCAGCAGCTCACCTAGCGGGGGGGCCGGAGGGGAGCTGTTTTTT
J: TRBJ1-1; D: NA; size: NA; V: TRBV7-9; CDR3: CASSTGQSGNTEAFF; DNA: TGTGCCAGCAGCACCGGACAGTCGGGAAACACTGAAGCTTTCTTT